These T cell receptor beta chains were read from a single sample in a study of STAT3 mutations in large granular lymphocyte leukemia. Some clones are missing from TCRdb's copy, which holds only in-frame ones; the method was immunoSEQ multiplex PCR. The sample lists thousands of clones; roughly 68% were seen once. Material for sequencing was peripheral blood mononuclear cells. These receptors were taken from a man aged 60 to 75 with T-cell large granular lymphocyte leukemia. Some clones in this sample may be carry-over from other donors' samples. Each CDR3 is given with its conserved first and last residue. The D gene is left open where the match is weak. For some rows the clone size is stated as once, few or many, or as a class when expanded; others skip it.

j_gene | abundance | d_gene | v_gene | CDR3aa | CDR3nt
TRBJ1-2 | once | TRBD1 | TRBV6-5 | CASSLGTGGFNGYTF | TGTGCCAGCAGTTTAGGGACAGGGGGATTTAATGGCTACACCTTC
TRBJ2-1 | few | . | TRBV27 | CASLPLGSYNEQFF | TGTGCCAGCCTACCATTGGGCTCCTACAATGAGCAGTTCTTC
TRBJ1-5 | . | TRBD1 | TRBV6-5 | CASSLGQGDQPQHF | TGTGCCAGCAGCCTCGGACAGGGTGATCAGCCCCAGCATTTT
TRBJ1-4 | . | TRBD1 | TRBV5-1 | CASSPGGGGNEKLFF | TGCGCCAGCAGCCCAGGGGGCGGAGGTAATGAAAAACTGTTTTTT
TRBJ1-2 | . | . | TRBV27 | CASSSLLQGNYGYTF | TGTGCCAGCAGTTCTCTATTACAGGGTAACTATGGCTACACCTTC
TRBJ2-7 | . | . | TRBV7-9 | CASSLMAYEQYF | TGTGCCAGCAGCTTAATGGCCTACGAGCAGTACTTC
TRBJ2-4 | . | . | TRBV30 | CAWSVNGLPYF | TGTGCCTGGAGCGTCAATGGACTCCCGTACTTC
TRBJ2-3 | . | TRBD2 | TRBV9 | CASSVGVDGTSGSYTDTQYF | TGTGCCAGCAGCGTAGGTGTCGATGGGACTAGCGGGTCTTACACAGATACGCAGTATTTT
TRBJ1-5 | . | . | TRBV6-1 | CASTGQDYQPQHF | TGTGCCAGCACGGGTCAGGACTATCAGCCCCAGCATTTT
TRBJ2-1 | . | TRBD1 | TRBV18 | CASSPAGGLSYNEQFF | TGTGCCAGCTCTCCCGCAGGGGGCCTCTCCTACAATGAGCAGTTCTTC
TRBJ2-3 | . | TRBD1 | TRBV7-9 | CASSLGQGALTDTQYF | TGTGCCAGCAGCTTAGGACAGGGGGCCTTAACAGATACGCAGTATTTT
TRBJ2-1 | . | . | TRBV5-1 | CASSLTFNEQFF | TGCGCCAGCAGCCTAACCTTCAATGAGCAGTTCTTC
TRBJ2-7 | . | . | TRBV10-2 | CASNDWVRNSYEQYF | TGCGCCAGCAACGATTGGGTAAGGAATTCCTACGAGCAGTACTTC
TRBJ1-1 | . | . | TRBV25-1 | CASSERASNTEAFF | TGTGCCAGCAGTGAGCGGGCCTCGAACACTGAAGCTTTCTTT
TRBJ1-3 | . | . | TRBV6-5 | CASSYFAQGWGNTIYF | TGTGCCAGCAGTTACTTTGCCCAGGGGTGGGGAAACACCATATATTTT
TRBJ1-2 | few | . | TRBV7-9 | CASSLAQFYGYTF | TGTGCCAGCAGCTTGGCACAGTTCTATGGCTACACCTTC
TRBJ2-7 | . | . | TRBV6-6 | CASSYDTSSSYEQYF | TGTGCCAGCAGTTACGACACATCTTCATCCTACGAGCAGTACTTC
TRBJ1-1 | . | . | TRBV27 | CASRLDMMNTEAFF | TGTGCCAGCAGACTAGACATGATGAACACTGAAGCTTTCTTT
TRBJ1-2 | large | . | TRBV29-1 | CSVVVGKGYTF | TGCAGCGTTGTGGTGGGGAAAGGCTACACCTTC
TRBJ2-7 | . | . | TRBV30 | CAWSEGYEQYF | TGTGCCTGGAGTGAAGGCTACGAGCAGTACTTC
TRBJ2-7 | . | TRBD2 | TRBV5-4 | CASSLSLIAGGGNEQYF | TGTGCCAGCAGCTTGTCCCTCATAGCGGGAGGGGGCAACGAGCAGTACTTC
TRBJ1-1 | . | . | TRBV6-6 | CASSYSRDEAFF | TGTGCCAGCAGTTACTCCCGAGATGAAGCTTTCTTT
TRBJ1-1 | . | . | TRBV6-1 | CASSEGGTVIAEAFF | TGTGCCAGCAGTGAAGGGGGGACCGTTATAGCTGAAGCTTTCTTT
TRBJ2-7 | . | . | TRBV6-5 | CASTRTGTQYEQYF | TGTGCCAGCACTCGGACGGGGACTCAATACGAGCAGTACTTC
TRBJ1-2 | . | . | TRBV7-9 | CASSLARVQGYTF | TGTGCCAGCAGCTTAGCCAGGGTGCAAGGCTACACCTTC
TRBJ1-1 | few | . | TRBV5-4 | CASIWGTEAFF | TGTGCCAGCATCTGGGGCACTGAAGCTTTCTTT
TRBJ2-1 | . | . | TRBV14 | CASSLISAIYNEQFF | TGTGCCAGCAGCCTAATATCCGCTATTTACAATGAGCAGTTCTTC
TRBJ2-7 | . | TRBD1 | TRBV5-6 | CASSFPTGDEQYF | TGTGCCAGCAGCTTTCCAACAGGGGACGAGCAGTACTTC